These 32 T cell receptor beta chains were sequenced from one sample in a study of cytomegalovirus exposure and HLA in healthy donors. A multiplex PCR was run with 60 Vbeta primers and 13 Jbeta primers. Sequencing used immunoSEQ multiplex PCR; TCRdb keeps in-frame clones, though not all of them. Here the sample spans about 170,000 clones, over 70% being singletons. The sequenced sample consisted of PBMCs. The origin of the receptors is a boy between 2 and 15 years old in good health and CMV-seronegative.

This chain connects TRBV30 to TRBJ1-6, with D tentatively TRBD1 (5 bases). Germline V gives CDR1 GTSNPN, CDR2 SVGIG (reference sequence). This CDR3 is built from 15 residues. The V gene lost 4 bases and the J gene lost 10 bases, with 20 bases spanning the gap. The CDR3, as DNA: TGTGCCTGGACCCCTGGGGCTCATTCTGGGTCACCCCTCCACTTT. Residues: CAWTPGAHSGSPLHF.

This chain links TRBV7-2 with TRBJ2-6; perhaps TRBD1 as D (5 bases). CDR1 SGHTA and CDR2 FQGNSA come from the germline V gene. The CDR3 has 15 amino acids. V shed 6 bases and J shed 2 bases, with 11 bases lying between them. CDR3 DNA: TGTGCCAGCAGGTCCCAGGGTGCTGGGGCCAACGTCCTGACTTTC. Translation: CASRSQGAGANVLTF.

The chain has TRBV5-1 and TRBJ1-2; 11 bases agree with TRBD1. The V and J ends lost 9 bases and 7 bases, in that order; junction bases with no gene match: 14. This CDR3 comprises 15 residues. Germline CDR1 is SGHRS and CDR2 is YFSETQ. For the CDR3, the DNA is TGCGCCACCTCATGGGGACAGGGGGAGTTCGGTGGCTACACCTTC. Translation: CATSWGQGEFGGYTF.

The chain couples TRBV7-9 to TRBJ2-2; 7 bases match TRBD2. The germline V gene has CDR1 SEHNR and CDR2 FQNEAQ (reference sequence). CDR3 length: 11 residues. V gave up 11 bases and J gave up 6 bases; unmatched junction bases: 3. The CDR3 DNA reads TGTGCCGCGGGAGTTCCCGGGGAGCTGTTTTTT. This gives the protein CAAGVPGELFF.

The V gene is TRBV28, the J gene TRBJ1-4, with D possibly TRBD1 on 6 matching bases. V shed 5 bases and J shed 4 bases, with 23 bases lying between them. The CDR3 extends over 18 amino acids. Germline values: CDR1 MDHEN, CDR2 SYDVKM. The CDR3 spells CASSLTDRRRAVNEKLFF. The CDR3 nucleotides read TGTGCCAGCAGTCTAACCGACAGGAGGCGAGCCGTTAATGAAAAACTGTTTTTT.

The V and J genes are TRBV21-1 and TRBJ1-4. TRBV21-1 is an annotated pseudogene. The CDR3 consists of 14 residues. CDR3 region: CASSFCARNEKLFF. The CDR3 region has the DNA TGTGCCAGCAGCTTCTGCGCGAGAAATGAAAAACTGTTTTTT.

The sample holds one count of this clone. CDR3 residues: CASSLARGGATEAFF. The DNA for the CDR3 is TGTGCCAGCAGCTTAGCTCGGGGGGGGGCCACTGAAGCTTTCTTT. The gene calls are TRBV7-9 and TRBJ1-1, with D perhaps TRBD1 (6 bases). The V gene lost 0 bases and the J gene lost 4 bases, with 12 bases spanning the gap. The CDR3 is 15 amino acids. Germline CDR1 SEHNR, CDR2 FQNEAQ (reference sequence).

V is TRBV7-2 and J is TRBJ2-7; D gene uncertain. The CDR3 contains 17 residues. Trimming removed 2 bases at V and 3 bases at J, with 20 bases between. The germline CDR1 and CDR2 sequences are SGHTA and FQGNSA. The CDR3 DNA is TGTGCCAGCAGCTTATATAGTCCGTTCTATCGAGGCTACGAGCAGTACTTC. This gives the protein CASSLYSPFYRGYEQYF.

The rearrangement uses TRBV6-5 and TRBJ1-1; 7 bases match TRBD1. The germline V gene has CDR1 MNHEY and CDR2 SVGAGI. Trimming removed 2 bases from V and 11 bases from J; junction bases left unmatched: 5. The CDR3 loop spans 12 amino acids. CDR3 protein: CASSYGKGAAFF. The CDR3 bases are TGTGCCAGCAGTTACGGAAAGGGGGCGGCTTTCTTT.

V is TRBV2 and J is TRBJ2-1; 11 bases line up with TRBD2. Germline V gene lookup returns CDR1 SNHLY and CDR2 FYNNEI. With 5 bases clipped from V and 7 bases from J, the junction kept 7 bases outside the gene matches. This CDR3 has 15 amino acids. DNA of the CDR3: TGTGCCAGCAGTCTACTAGCGGGAGTATCAAATGAGCAGTTCTTC. It encodes CASSLLAGVSNEQFF.

V gene TRBV19 combines with J gene TRBJ2-2; tentatively, D is TRBD1 (6 bases). V shed 6 bases and J shed 6 bases, with 14 bases lying between them. CDR1 is LNHDA and CDR2 is SQIVND in the germline V gene (reference sequence). The CDR3 covers 14 residues. The DNA for the CDR3 is TGTGCCAGTAGACCCAGGGGTAGTGCCGGGGAGCTGTTTTTT. It yields the protein CASRPRGSAGELFF.

J is TRBJ1-1 and V is TRBV18, with D uncertain. V was pared by 3 bases and J by 2 bases, with 7 bases between. CDR3 size: 13 residues. Per the germline V gene, CDR1 is KGHSH and CDR2 is LQKENI. CDR3 residues: CASSPDTNTEAFF. The CDR3 bases are TGTGCCAGCTCACCCGACACCAACACTGAAGCTTTCTTT.

V gene TRBV11-2 combines with J gene TRBJ2-2, with 11 bases matching TRBD1. Germline CDR1 is SGHAT and CDR2 is FQNNGV. This CDR3 region has 15 residues. Losses at the gene ends were 3 bases for V and 8 bases for J; bases not matched to a gene: 5. This CDR3 reads CASSLGQGVEGELFF. The CDR3 coding sequence is TGTGCCAGCAGCTTGGGACAGGGGGTCGAAGGGGAGCTGTTTTTT.

This rearrangement joins TRBV18 to TRBJ1-5; 9 bases align to TRBD1. Germline-derived CDR1 and CDR2 are KGHSH and LQKENI. This CDR3 is built from 16 residues. V lost 0 bases to trimming and J lost 3 bases; unmatched junction nucleotides: 3. CDR3 nucleotide sequence: TGTGCCAGCTCACCACCGGGACAGGGCCACAATCAGCCCCAGCATTTT. Its translation: CASSPPGQGHNQPQHF.

The gene calls are TRBV5-4 and TRBJ2-5; 10 bases align to TRBD1. Germline V gives CDR1 SGHNT, CDR2 YYREEE (reference sequence). V lost 6 bases and J lost 3; bases outside the gene matches: 5. This CDR3 is built from 14 residues. The CDR3 reads CASKGDRGKETQYF. CDR3 coding DNA: TGTGCCAGCAAGGGGGACAGGGGTAAAGAGACCCAGTACTTC.

This clone turned up a few times. This chain links TRBV30 with TRBJ2-7; D may be TRBD2 (5 bases). Looked up from germline, CDR1 is GTSNPN and CDR2 is SVGIG (reference sequence). The CDR3 spans 13 residues. The V end was cut by 5 bases, the J end by 0 bases, with 11 bases between. The CDR3 bases are TGTGCCTGGGCGAGGGATAGCTCCTACGAGCAGTACTTC. Translated: CAWARDSSYEQYF. Variable domain in full (rest from reference TRBV30 and TRBJ2-7): SQTIHQWPATLVQPVGSPLSLECTVEGTSNPNLYWYRQAAGRGLQLLFYSVGIGQISSEVPQNLSASRPQDRQFILSSKKLLLSDSGFYLCAWARDSSYEQYFGPGTRLTVT.

The V and J genes are TRBV4-3 and TRBJ1-1; TRBD1 is a possible D gene (6 bases). V shed 1 base and J shed 0 bases, with 9 bases lying between them. This CDR3 contains 15 residues. CDR1 is LGHNA and CDR2 is YSLEER in the germline V gene. The CDR3 nucleotides are TGCGCCAGCAGCCAAGCAAGGGGGATGAACACTGAAGCTTTCTTT. This gives the protein CASSQARGMNTEAFF.

This clone was found once. The same CDR3 can be traced to other DNA sequences in this sample. This chain joins TRBV30 and TRBJ2-1; TRBD2 matches at 13 bases. Trimming took 0 bases from V and 16 from J; bases not matched to a gene: 6. CDR1 is GTSNPN and CDR2 is SVGIG in the germline V gene (reference sequence). CDR3 length: 13 residues. CDR3 sequence (DNA): TGTGCCTGGAGTGTAGGACTAGCGGGAGTTCCTTTCTTC. This encodes CAWSVGLAGVPFF.

This clone has only a few counts. The same CDR3 is also encoded by other DNA sequences in this sample. This rearrangement joins TRBV27 to TRBJ1-5, with D unclear. In germline, CDR1 is MNHEY, CDR2 SMNVEV (reference sequence). The CDR3 spans 17 residues. Trimming took 2 bases from V and 0 from J, leaving 14 bases between them. The CDR3 reads CASSLTGPDYSNQPQHF. In DNA form, the CDR3 reads TGTGCCAGCAGTTTAACTGGGCCAGACTATAGCAATCAGCCCCAGCATTTT.

This chain links TRBV7-6 with TRBJ2-2; 12 bases match TRBD2. The germline gives CDR1 SGHVS, CDR2 FNYEAQ. This CDR3 is 17 amino acids long. J gave up 1 base and V 1 base, and 1 base lay outside the gene matches. CDR3 coding DNA: TGTGCCAGCAGCTTAGGGACTAGCGGGGAGAACACCGGGGAGCTGTTTTTT. Residues: CASSLGTSGENTGELFF.

This clone was recorded once. The chain joins TRBV7-3 to TRBJ1-5; tentatively, D is TRBD1 (6 bases). V lost 2 bases and J lost 2, with 25 bases in between. The CDR3 is 20 residues long. Germline-derived CDR1 and CDR2 are SGHTA and FQGTGA. CDR3 protein: CASSLHSKYRERVRNQPQHF. DNA for the CDR3: TGTGCCAGCAGCTTACACAGCAAGTACAGGGAGAGGGTGCGCAATCAGCCCCAGCATTTT.

This sequence joins TRBV19 and TRBJ1-5; 8 nucleotides agree with TRBD1. With 6 bases clipped from V and 4 bases from J, the junction kept 8 bases outside the gene matches. This CDR3 has 15 amino acids. Germline assignment: CDR1 LNHDA and CDR2 SQIVND (reference sequence). The CDR3 reads CASSLGTGLNQPQHF. The DNA for the CDR3 is TGTGCCAGTAGCCTCGGGACAGGCCTAAATCAGCCCCAGCATTTT.

The rearrangement links TRBV30 to TRBJ2-1, with 10 bases lining up with TRBD2. Germline values: CDR1 GTSNPN, CDR2 SVGIG (reference sequence). The J segment lost 0 bases and the V segment lost 2 bases, leaving 4 bases of the junction unmatched. The CDR3 runs 16 residues. In DNA, the CDR3 is TGTGCCTGGAGTCTCGGACTAGCGGTCTCCTACAATGAGCAGTTCTTC. This translates into CAWSLGLAVSYNEQFF.

V gene TRBV7-2 combines with J gene TRBJ2-3; the D gene is possibly TRBD1 (5 bases). The CDR3 runs to 15 residues. Deletions cut 2 bases from V and 0 bases from J, with 9 bases between. Germline V lookup: CDR1 SGHTA, CDR2 FQGNSA. CDR3 sequence reads: CASSLQGLSTDTQYF. Written as DNA, the CDR3 is TGTGCCAGCAGCTTACAGGGCCTAAGCACAGATACGCAGTATTTT.

V and J are TRBV7-3 and TRBJ2-2; 8 positions agree with TRBD1. V dropped 2 bases and J dropped 2; count of bases not matched to a gene: 4. The CDR3 is made up of 16 amino acids. CDR1 is SGHTA and CDR2 is FQGTGA in the germline V gene. The CDR3 here is CASSLSGQANTGELFF. The CDR3 nucleotides read TGTGCCAGCAGCTTATCGGGACAGGCTAACACCGGGGAGCTGTTTTTT.

The CDR3 DNA reads TGTGCCAGCAGAACGACGGCTAGCGGAACCTACGAGCAGTACTTC. This codes for CASRTTASGTYEQYF. The V call is TRBV6-6, the J call TRBJ2-7; 7 nucleotides match TRBD2. Per germline, CDR1 MNHNY and CDR2 SVGAGI (reference sequence). Trimming cost V 6 bases and J 2 bases; bases outside gene matches: 10. The CDR3 has 15 amino acids.

This chain joins TRBV4-3 and TRBJ1-3, with D maybe TRBD1 (5 bases). The germline V and J ends were trimmed by 1 base and 3 bases, with 13 bases remaining between them. Germline loops: CDR1 LGHNA, CDR2 YSLEER. This CDR3 is built from 16 residues. The CDR3 loop reads CASSQVTGLGGNTIYF. DNA of the CDR3: TGCGCCAGCAGCCAAGTTACAGGCCTGGGTGGAAACACCATATATTTT.

This clone was counted once. The chain has TRBV9 and TRBJ2-1, with 8 bases matching TRBD2. Germline V lookup: CDR1 SGDLS, CDR2 YYNGEE. V was pared by 0 bases and J by 0 bases, with 5 bases of the junction left unmatched. CDR3 length: 17 residues. The CDR3 bases are TGTGCCAGCAGCGTAGGAGCAGGGACTAGCTCCTACAATGAGCAGTTCTTC. Amino acid sequence: CASSVGAGTSSYNEQFF.

This clone was observed a handful of times. This chain links TRBV6-5 with TRBJ2-7, with 9 bases identical to TRBD1. Germline V gene lookup returns CDR1 MNHEY and CDR2 SVGAGI. CDR3 length: 14 residues. V dropped 5 bases and J dropped 4; count of bases not matched to a gene: 6. The CDR3 nucleotides read TGTGCCAGCAGTACACACAGGGGGCAATACGAGCAGTACTTC. Translating it yields CASSTHRGQYEQYF.

The chain is built from TRBV27 and TRBJ1-1, with 9 bases aligning to TRBD1. V dropped 7 bases and J dropped 1; count of bases not matched to a gene: 4. CDR3 length: 14 residues. Looked up from germline, CDR1 is MNHEY and CDR2 is SMNVEV (reference sequence). In nucleotides, the CDR3 is TGTGCCAGCACCAGACAGGGGGGGAACACTGAAGCTTTCTTT. Protein sequence: CASTRQGGNTEAFF.

This sequence joins TRBV4-3 and TRBJ2-1, with 9 nucleotides matching TRBD1. With V trimmed by 9 bases and J by 1 base, 7 bases remained unmatched. CDR3 length: 15 residues. Germline CDR1 LGHNA, CDR2 YSLEER. Here the CDR3 reads CASTPGQGSYNEQFF. The CDR3 DNA follows: TGCGCCAGTACTCCGGGACAGGGATCCTACAATGAGCAGTTCTTC.

The rearrangement joins TRBV11-2 to TRBJ2-3; 10 bases line up with TRBD2. Trimming removed 5 bases from V and 3 bases from J; junction bases left unmatched: 8. This CDR3 comprises 16 residues. Looked up from germline, CDR1 is SGHAT and CDR2 is FQNNGV. The CDR3 protein is CASSLRSGGGTDTQYF. CDR3 in DNA: TGTGCCAGCAGCCTCAGGAGCGGGGGGGGAACAGATACGCAGTATTTT.